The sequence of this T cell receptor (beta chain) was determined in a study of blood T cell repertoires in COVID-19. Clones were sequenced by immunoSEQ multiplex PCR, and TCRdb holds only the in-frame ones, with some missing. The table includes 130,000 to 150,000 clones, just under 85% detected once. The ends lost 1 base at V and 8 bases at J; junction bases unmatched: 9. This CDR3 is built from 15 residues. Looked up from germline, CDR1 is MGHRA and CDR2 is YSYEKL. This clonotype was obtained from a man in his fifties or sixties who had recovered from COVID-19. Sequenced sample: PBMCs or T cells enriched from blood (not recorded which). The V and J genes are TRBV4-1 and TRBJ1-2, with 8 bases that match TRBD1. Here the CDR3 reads CASSQVGQGAGGYTF. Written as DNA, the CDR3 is TGCGCCAGCAGCCAAGTAGGGCAGGGGGCAGGAGGCTACACCTTC.